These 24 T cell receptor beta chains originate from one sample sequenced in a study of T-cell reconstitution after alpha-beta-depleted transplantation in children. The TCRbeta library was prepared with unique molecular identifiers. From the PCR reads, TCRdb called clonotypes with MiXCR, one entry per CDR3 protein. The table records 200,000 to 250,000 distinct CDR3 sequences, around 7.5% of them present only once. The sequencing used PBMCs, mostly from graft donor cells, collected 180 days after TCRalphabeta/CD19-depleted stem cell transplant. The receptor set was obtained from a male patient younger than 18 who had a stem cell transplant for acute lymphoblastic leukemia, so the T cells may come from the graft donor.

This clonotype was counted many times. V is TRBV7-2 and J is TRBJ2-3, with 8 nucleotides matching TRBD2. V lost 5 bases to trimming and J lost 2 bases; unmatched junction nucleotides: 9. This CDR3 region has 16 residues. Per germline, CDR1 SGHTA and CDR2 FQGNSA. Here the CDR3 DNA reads TGTGCCAGCAGCCCCCCCGGGACTAGGACCACAGATACGCAGTATTTT. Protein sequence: CASSPPGTRTTDTQYF. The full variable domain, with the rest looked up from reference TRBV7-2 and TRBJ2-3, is GAGVSQSPSNKVTEKGKDVELRCDPISGHTALYWYRQSLGQGLEFLIYFQGNSAPDKSGLPSDRFSAERTGGSVSTLTIQRTQQEDSAVYLCASSPPGTRTTDTQYFGPGTRLTVL.

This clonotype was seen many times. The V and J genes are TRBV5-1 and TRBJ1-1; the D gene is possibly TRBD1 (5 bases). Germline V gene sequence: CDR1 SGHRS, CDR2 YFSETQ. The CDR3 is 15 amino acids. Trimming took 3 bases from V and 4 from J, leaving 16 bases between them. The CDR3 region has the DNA TGCGCCAGCAGCTCGCAAATCAGGGAGGGCACTGAAGCTTTCTTT. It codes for CASSSQIREGTEAFF.

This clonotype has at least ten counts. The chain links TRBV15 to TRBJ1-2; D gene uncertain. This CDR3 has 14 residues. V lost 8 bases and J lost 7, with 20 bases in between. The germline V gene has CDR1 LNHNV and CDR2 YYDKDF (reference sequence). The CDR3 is CATSNNVQASGYTF. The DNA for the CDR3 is TGTGCCACCTCAAACAACGTGCAGGCCAGTGGCTACACCTTC.

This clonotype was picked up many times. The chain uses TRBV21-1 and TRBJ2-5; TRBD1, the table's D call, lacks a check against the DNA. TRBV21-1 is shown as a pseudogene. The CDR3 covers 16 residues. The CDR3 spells CASSKPSTGREETQYF. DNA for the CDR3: TGTGCCAGCAGCAAACCGTCGACAGGGCGGGAGGAGACCCAGTACTTC.

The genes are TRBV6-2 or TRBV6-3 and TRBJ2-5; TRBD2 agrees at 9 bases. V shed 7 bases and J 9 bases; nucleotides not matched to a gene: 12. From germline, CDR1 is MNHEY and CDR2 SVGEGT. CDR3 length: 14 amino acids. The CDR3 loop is CASTLAGPGWAQYF. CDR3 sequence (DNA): TGTGCCAGCACCCTAGCGGGGCCCGGGTGGGCCCAGTACTTC.

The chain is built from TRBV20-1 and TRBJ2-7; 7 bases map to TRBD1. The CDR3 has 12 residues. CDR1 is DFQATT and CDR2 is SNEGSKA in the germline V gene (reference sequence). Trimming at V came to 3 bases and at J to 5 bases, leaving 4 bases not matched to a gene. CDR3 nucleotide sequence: TGCAGTGCTAGGGGACAGCCCCACGAGCAGTACTTC. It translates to CSARGQPHEQYF.

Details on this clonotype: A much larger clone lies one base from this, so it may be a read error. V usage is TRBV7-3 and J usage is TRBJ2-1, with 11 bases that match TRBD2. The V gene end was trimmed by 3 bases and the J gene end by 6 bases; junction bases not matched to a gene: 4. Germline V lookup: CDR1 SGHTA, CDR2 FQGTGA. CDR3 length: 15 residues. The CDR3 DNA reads TGTGCCAGCAGCTTCGGTAGCGGGAGGGGCAATGAGCAGTTCTTC. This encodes CASSFGSGRGNEQFF.

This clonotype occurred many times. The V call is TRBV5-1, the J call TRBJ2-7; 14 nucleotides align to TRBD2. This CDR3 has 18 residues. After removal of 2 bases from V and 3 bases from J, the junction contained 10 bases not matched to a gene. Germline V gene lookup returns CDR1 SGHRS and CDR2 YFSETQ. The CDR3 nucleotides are TGCGCCAGCAGCTTCGGGACTAGCGGGAGACACCTCTACTACGAGCAGTACTTC. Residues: CASSFGTSGRHLYYEQYF.

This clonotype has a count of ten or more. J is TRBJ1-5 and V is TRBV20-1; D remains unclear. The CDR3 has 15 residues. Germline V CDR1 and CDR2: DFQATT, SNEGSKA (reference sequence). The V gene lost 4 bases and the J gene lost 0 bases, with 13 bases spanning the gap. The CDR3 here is CSATKVPYSNQPQHF. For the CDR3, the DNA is TGCAGTGCTACCAAAGTTCCCTATAGCAATCAGCCCCAGCATTTT.

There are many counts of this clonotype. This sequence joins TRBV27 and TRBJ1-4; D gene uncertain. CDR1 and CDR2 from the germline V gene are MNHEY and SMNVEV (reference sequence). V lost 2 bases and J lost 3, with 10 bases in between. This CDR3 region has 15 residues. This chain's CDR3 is CASSLTGSSNEKLFF. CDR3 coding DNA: TGTGCCAGCAGTTTAACTGGGTCGTCTAATGAAAAACTGTTTTTT. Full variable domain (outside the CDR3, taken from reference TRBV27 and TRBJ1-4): EAQVTQNPRYLITVTGKKLTVTCSQNMNHEYMSWYRQDPGLGLRQIYYSMNVEVTDKGDVPEGYKVSRKEKRNFPLILESPSPNQTSLYFCASSLTGSSNEKLFFGSGTQLSVL.

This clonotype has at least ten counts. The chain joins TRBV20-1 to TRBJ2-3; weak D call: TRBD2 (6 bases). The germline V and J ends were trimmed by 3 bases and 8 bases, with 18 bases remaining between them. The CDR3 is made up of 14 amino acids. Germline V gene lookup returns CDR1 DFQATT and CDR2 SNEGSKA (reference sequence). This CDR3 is CSASGDFVQGTQYF. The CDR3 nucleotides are TGCAGTGCTAGCGGGGACTTCGTTCAGGGTACGCAGTATTTT.

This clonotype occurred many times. For the CDR3, the DNA is TGTGCCAGCAGCGGGGAGACAGGTCATGGCTCTGGGGCCAACGTCCTGACTTTC. Translated: CASSGETGHGSGANVLTF. The V and J genes are TRBV5-4 and TRBJ2-6; D perhaps matches TRBD1 (6 bases). V lost 4 bases to trimming and J lost 0 bases, with 17 bases between them. Looked up from germline, CDR1 is SGHNT and CDR2 is YYREEE (reference sequence). The CDR3 runs 18 residues.

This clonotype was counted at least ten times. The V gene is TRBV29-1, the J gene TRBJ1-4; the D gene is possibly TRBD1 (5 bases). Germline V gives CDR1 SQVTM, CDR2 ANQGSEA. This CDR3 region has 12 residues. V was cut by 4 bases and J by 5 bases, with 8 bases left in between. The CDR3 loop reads CSVAGGNEKLFF. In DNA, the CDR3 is TGCAGCGTTGCGGGGGGGAATGAAAAACTGTTTTTT.

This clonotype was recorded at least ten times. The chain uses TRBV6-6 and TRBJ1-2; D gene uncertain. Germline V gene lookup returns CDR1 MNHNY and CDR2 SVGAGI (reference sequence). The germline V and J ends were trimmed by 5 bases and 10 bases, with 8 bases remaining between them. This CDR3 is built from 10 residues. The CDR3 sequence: CASSREAYTF. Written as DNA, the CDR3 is TGTGCCAGCAGTAGGGAAGCCTACACCTTC.

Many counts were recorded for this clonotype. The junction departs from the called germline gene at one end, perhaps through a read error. The CDR3 bases are TGTGACAGCAGCTTTCGGACTAGCGGGAGCACAGATACGCAGTATTTT. As protein: CDSSFRTSGSTDTQYF. J is TRBJ2-3 and V is TRBV7-9, with 11 bases aligning to TRBD2. This CDR3 region has 16 residues. CDR1 is SEHNR and CDR2 is FQNEAQ in the germline V gene (reference sequence). The full variable domain, rest sourced from reference TRBV7-9 and TRBJ2-3, is DTGVSQNPRHKITKRGQNVTFRCDPISEHNRLYWYRQTLGQGPEFLTYFQNEAQLEKSRLLSDRFSAERPKGSFSTLEIQRTEQGDSAMYLCDSSFRTSGSTDTQYFGPGTRLTVL.

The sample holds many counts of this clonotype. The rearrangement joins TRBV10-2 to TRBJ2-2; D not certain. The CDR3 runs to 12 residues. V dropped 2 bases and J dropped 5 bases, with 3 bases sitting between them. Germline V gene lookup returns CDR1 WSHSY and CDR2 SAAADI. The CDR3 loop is CASSETTGELFF. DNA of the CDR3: TGCGCCAGCAGTGAGACTACCGGGGAGCTGTTTTTT.

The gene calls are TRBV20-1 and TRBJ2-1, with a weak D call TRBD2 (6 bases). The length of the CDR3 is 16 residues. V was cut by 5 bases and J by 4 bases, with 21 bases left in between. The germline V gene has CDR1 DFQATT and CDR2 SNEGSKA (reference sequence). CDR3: CSAPRGAGKRYNEQFF. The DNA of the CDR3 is TGCAGTGCTCCCCGTGGAGCGGGCAAAAGGTACAATGAGCAGTTCTTC.

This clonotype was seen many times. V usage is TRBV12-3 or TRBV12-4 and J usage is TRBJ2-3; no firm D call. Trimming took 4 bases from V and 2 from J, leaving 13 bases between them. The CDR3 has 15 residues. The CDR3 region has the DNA TGTGCCAGCAGTTCAGGCGCTAAATCCACAGATACGCAGTATTTT. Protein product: CASSSGAKSTDTQYF.

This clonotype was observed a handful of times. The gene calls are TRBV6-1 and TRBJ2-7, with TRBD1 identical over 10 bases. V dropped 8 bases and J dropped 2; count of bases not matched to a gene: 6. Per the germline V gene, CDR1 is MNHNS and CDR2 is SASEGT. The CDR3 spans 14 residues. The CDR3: CASFPDRGTYEQYF. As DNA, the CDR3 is TGTGCCAGCTTCCCGGACAGGGGGACCTACGAGCAGTACTTC.

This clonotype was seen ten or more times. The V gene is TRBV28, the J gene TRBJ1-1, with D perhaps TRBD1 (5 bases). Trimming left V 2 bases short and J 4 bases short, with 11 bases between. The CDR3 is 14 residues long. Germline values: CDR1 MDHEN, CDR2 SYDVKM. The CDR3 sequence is CASSLVTGGTEAFF. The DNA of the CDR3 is TGTGCCAGCAGTTTAGTGACGGGGGGCACTGAAGCTTTCTTT.

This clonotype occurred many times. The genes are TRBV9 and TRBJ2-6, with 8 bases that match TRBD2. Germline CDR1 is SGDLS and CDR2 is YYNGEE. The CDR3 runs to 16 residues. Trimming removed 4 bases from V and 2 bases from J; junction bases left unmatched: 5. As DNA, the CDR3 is TGTGCCAGCAGCCCAGCGGGACTAGCTGGGGCCAACGTCCTGACTTTC. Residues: CASSPAGLAGANVLTF.

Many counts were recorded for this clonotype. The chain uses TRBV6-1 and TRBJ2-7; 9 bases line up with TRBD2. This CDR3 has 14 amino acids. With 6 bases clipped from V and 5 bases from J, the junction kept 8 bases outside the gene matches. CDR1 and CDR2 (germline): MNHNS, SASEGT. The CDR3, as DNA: TGTGCCAGCAGAACGTCGCCTAGCGGGGACGAGCAGTACTTC. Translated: CASRTSPSGDEQYF.

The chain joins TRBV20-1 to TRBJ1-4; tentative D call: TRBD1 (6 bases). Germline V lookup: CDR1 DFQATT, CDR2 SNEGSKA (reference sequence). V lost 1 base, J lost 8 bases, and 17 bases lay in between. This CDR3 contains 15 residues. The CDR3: CSARGDRRPGEKLFF. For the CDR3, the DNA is TGCAGTGCTAGAGGCGACAGGCGTCCTGGGGAAAAACTGTTTTTT.

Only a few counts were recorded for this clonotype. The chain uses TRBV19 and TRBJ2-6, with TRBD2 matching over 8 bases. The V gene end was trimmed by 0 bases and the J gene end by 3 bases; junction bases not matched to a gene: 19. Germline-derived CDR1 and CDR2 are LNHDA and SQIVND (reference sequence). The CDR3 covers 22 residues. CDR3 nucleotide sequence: TGTGCCAGTAGTATAGATCCGGGAGGGGAGGGGGGCCGGGCTCTTGGGGCCAACGTCCTGACTTTC. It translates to CASSIDPGGEGGRALGANVLTF.